This TCR beta chain comes out of a study of vaccination and CD4 T cells after COVID-19. Study information: Each enrolled participant received a two-dose regimen of either BNT162b2 or mRNA-1273 vaccine. Stimulation of the cells used overlapping spike peptide pools from SARS-CoV-2 and from the common cold coronaviruses HCoV-NL63, HCoV-OC43 and HCoV-229E. No peptide, an HIV-1 Nef pool, or a CEFX pool was what each control culture received.

Study-level points and caveats: Relatively few convalescent patients and no early post-infection timepoints were analyzed.

Germline CDR1 MNHEY, CDR2 SVGAGI. The CDR3 is 14 amino acids. Trimming removed 2 bases at V and 8 bases at J, with 15 bases between. As to treatment: approximately nine-day PBMC culture with coronavirus spike peptide pools or control peptides (ViraFEST assay). This clonotype was seen a single time. Its antigen remains unknown. Cultured CD4+ T-cell DNA underwent Oncomine TCR Beta short-read sequencing. TCRdb called the PCR reads again in MiXCR, with one record for every CDR3 protein. The data hold 15,000 to 20,000 distinct CDR3 sequences, with around 58% observed a single time. The chain has TRBV6-5 and TRBJ1-2; TRBD1 might be the D (5 bases). The clonotype originates from a human donor who had recovered from COVID-19. Sequencing used CD4+ T cells from blood, cultured in vitro. The CDR3 spells CASSYPIPGGGYTF. The CDR3 DNA reads as TGTGCCAGCAGTTACCCAATCCCTGGGGGAGGCTACACCTTC.